One sample yielded the 18 T cell receptor beta chains listed below, sequenced in a study of T cells in Graves' hyperthyroidism and ophthalmopathy. RNA transcripts provided the source from which TCR beta CDR3 regions were amplified. The TCR CDR3 was amplified in a first-round RT-PCR using the HTBI primer set. TCRdb passed the multiplex PCR reads through MiXCR, listing each CDR3 protein once. The repertoire holds hundreds of thousands of distinct CDR3 sequences, with 16% as singletons. The sample was blood. These TCRs come from a woman aged 18-35 years with Graves' hyperthyroidism.

This clonotype came up a few times. CDR3 region: CASSSGSFDKNIQYF. The CDR3 nucleotides read TGTGCCAGCAGCTCCGGAAGTTTCGACAAAAACATTCAGTACTTC. The chain combines TRBV13 with TRBJ2-4; no reliable D call. The CDR3 sequence is 15 residues long. From germline, CDR1 is PRHDT and CDR2 FYEKMQ (reference sequence). Between the trimmed V and J ends, which lost 4 bases and 3 bases, there was a span of 13 bases.

This clonotype has only a few counts. The V gene is TRBV20-1, the J gene TRBJ2-7; D may be TRBD2 (5 bases). Trimming removed 2 bases at V and 7 bases at J, with 18 bases between. CDR1 is DFQATT, CDR2 SNEGSKA, per germline (reference sequence). This CDR3 has 14 residues. CDR3 loop: CSARYPDSPVEQYF. CDR3 sequence (DNA): TGCAGTGCTAGATACCCGGACTCTCCTGTGGAGCAGTACTTC.

The CDR3 region is CSVHSAGSPNEQYF. As DNA, the CDR3 is TGCAGCGTTCATTCTGCAGGGTCCCCTAACGAGCAGTACTTC. The chain couples TRBV29-1 to TRBJ2-7; the D gene is possibly TRBD1 (5 bases). The V end lost 5 bases, the J end lost 5 bases, and 19 bases lay between the germline ends. This CDR3 has 14 residues. Germline V CDR1 and CDR2: SQVTM, ANQGSEA.

This clonotype was observed at least ten times. V and J are TRBV2 and TRBJ2-2, with 8 bases lining up with TRBD2. CDR1 is SNHLY, CDR2 FYNNEI, per germline. The length of the CDR3 is 19 residues. The junction had 18 bases not matched to a gene; V was cut back by 5 bases and J by 4 bases. CDR3 in amino acids: CASSPTPYAGGRPTGELFF. DNA for the CDR3: TGTGCCAGCAGTCCTACCCCCTACGCGGGGGGCCGTCCCACCGGGGAGCTGTTTTTT. Drawing the rest from reference TRBV2 and TRBJ2-2, the complete variable domain is EPEVTQTPSHQVTQMGQEVILRCVPISNHLYFYWYRQILGQKVEFLVSFYNNEISEKSEIFDDQFSVERPDGSNFTLKIRSTKLEDSAMYFCASSPTPYAGGRPTGELFFGEGSRLTVL.

Turning to this clonotype: A much larger clone sits a single nucleotide away, making a read error possible. The genes are TRBV6-5 and TRBJ1-1; D may be TRBD1 (5 bases). CDR1 is MNHEY, CDR2 SVGAGI, per germline. The CDR3 has 17 amino acids. Written as DNA, the CDR3 is TGTGCCAGCGGTTACTCTAGCCAGACAGTCATGAACACTGAAGCTTTCTTT. This sequence encodes CASGYSSQTVMNTEAFF.

This clonotype was counted ten times or more. The CDR3 reads CASSSPGQGETQYF. The CDR3 region has the DNA TGTGCCAGCAGCTCTCCGGGACAGGGGGAGACCCAGTACTTC. This chain joins TRBV7-2 and TRBJ2-5; 10 bases map to TRBD1. The J segment lost 5 bases and the V segment lost 4 bases, leaving 4 bases of the junction unmatched. CDR1 is SGHTA, CDR2 FQGNSA, per germline. This CDR3 comprises 14 residues.

The chain combines TRBV5-1 with TRBJ1-2; perhaps TRBD1 as D (5 bases). The CDR3 totals 17 residues. Germline V gene sequence: CDR1 SGHRS, CDR2 YFSETQ. V dropped 2 bases and J dropped 7 bases, with 24 bases sitting between them. Here the CDR3 reads CASSFLGWARGWSGYTF. CDR3 DNA: TGCGCCAGCAGCTTCCTTGGTTGGGCACGGGGGTGGAGTGGCTACACCTTC.

This rearrangement joins TRBV19 to TRBJ2-7; the D gene is possibly TRBD1 (6 bases). CDR1 is LNHDA and CDR2 is SQIVND in the germline V gene (reference sequence). CDR3 size: 13 residues. Trimming took 3 bases from V and 6 from J, leaving 12 bases between them. Here the CDR3 reads CASSINRVGEQYF. The CDR3 nucleotides read TGTGCCAGTAGTATCAACAGGGTCGGCGAGCAGTACTTC. Full variable domain (rest looked up from reference TRBV19 and TRBJ2-7): DGGITQSPKYLFRKEGQNVTLSCEQNLNHDAMYWYRQDPGQGLRLIYYSQIVNDFQKGDIAEGYSVSREKKESFPLTVTSAQKNPTAFYLCASSINRVGEQYFGPGTRLTVT.

The J gene is TRBJ1-5, the V gene TRBV20-1, with TRBD1 identical over 7 bases. CDR1 is DFQATT, CDR2 SNEGSKA, per germline (reference sequence). V was pared by 6 bases and J by 2 bases, with 16 bases of the junction left unmatched. The CDR3 is 17 residues long. The CDR3: CSASTLKGAGGNQPQHF. The DNA of the CDR3 is TGCAGTGCCTCAACTCTAAAGGGGGCAGGTGGCAATCAGCCCCAGCATTTT.

The chain uses TRBV10-3 and TRBJ2-2; TRBD2 agrees at 9 bases. Germline CDR1 ENHRY, CDR2 SYGVKD. Trimming removed 2 bases from V and 6 bases from J; junction bases left unmatched: 4. The CDR3 totals 15 residues. CDR3 coding DNA: TGTGCCATCAGTGAGGTAGCGGGAGTGGCCGGGGAGCTGTTTTTT. It yields the protein CAISEVAGVAGELFF.

A few counts support this clonotype. This sequence may be a read error, since a much larger clone differs from it by one base. The chain has TRBV20-1 and TRBJ1-1; a weak D match, TRBD1 (5 bases). V was trimmed by 3 bases and J by 5 bases, leaving 16 bases between them. Germline CDR1 is DFQATT and CDR2 is SNEGSKA (reference sequence). There are 14 residues in the CDR3. The chain's CDR3 is CSASSEGVGTEAFF. For the CDR3, the DNA is TGCAGTGCTAGTAGCGAAGGGGTGGGTACTGAAGCTTTCTTT.

This clonotype was seen repeatedly, ten times or more. This sequence joins TRBV6-2 or TRBV6-3 and TRBJ1-1, with D maybe TRBD1 (5 bases). This CDR3 region has 13 residues. The V end was cut by 6 bases, the J end by 4 bases, with 12 bases between. Germline V gene sequence: CDR1 MNHEY, CDR2 SVGEGT. The CDR3 region is CASSFGGFTEAFF. The CDR3 nucleotides read TGTGCCAGCAGCTTCGGGGGTTTCACTGAAGCTTTCTTT.

This clonotype was seen repeatedly, ten times or more. The chain joins TRBV18 to TRBJ1-1; possibly TRBD1 for D (6 bases). Germline assignment: CDR1 KGHSH and CDR2 LQKENI. The CDR3 totals 16 residues. V lost 3 bases, J lost 0 bases, and 14 bases lay in between. The CDR3: CASSPLNRALNTEAFF. The CDR3 DNA follows: TGTGCCAGCTCACCGCTGAACAGGGCTCTGAACACTGAAGCTTTCTTT.

This clonotype was found many times. The V gene is TRBV12-3 or TRBV12-4, the J gene TRBJ2-3; D may be TRBD2 (7 bases). V was cut by 10 bases and J by 2 bases, with 13 bases left in between. This CDR3 spans 13 amino acids. CDR3 coding DNA: TGTGCCACGGGGGGCGCCCTCACAGATACGCAGTATTTT. Translated: CATGGALTDTQYF.

The table lists this clonotype with a few counts. The V gene is TRBV7-9, the J gene TRBJ2-1; perhaps D is TRBD1 or TRBD2 (5 bases each). Trimming pared 6 bases from V and 8 bases from J, leaving 11 bases between. The CDR3 has 12 amino acids. Germline V gene lookup returns CDR1 SEHNR and CDR2 FQNEAQ (reference sequence). CDR3 sequence reads: CASSLMGDEQFF. The DNA of the CDR3 is TGTGCCAGCAGTTTAATGGGGGATGAGCAGTTCTTC.

V and J are TRBV6-6 and TRBJ2-5; D is possibly TRBD1 (5 bases). In germline, CDR1 is MNHNY, CDR2 SVGAGI (reference sequence). The CDR3 totals 15 residues. Trimming removed 2 bases at V and 2 bases at J, with 12 bases between. The CDR3 DNA reads as TGTGCCAGCAGTTACCAGGGCACCCTGCAAGAGACCCAGTACTTC. Amino acids: CASSYQGTLQETQYF.

This clonotype has a count of ten or more. This sequence joins TRBV6-2 or TRBV6-3 and TRBJ1-1, with 10 bases identical to TRBD1. From germline, CDR1 is MNHEY and CDR2 SVGEGT. V trimming: 6 bases; J trimming: 11 bases; junction bases outside the gene matches: 18. This CDR3 contains 16 residues. The CDR3 sequence: CASRSGTGEARIPAFF. The CDR3 DNA sequence: TGTGCCAGCAGATCCGGGACAGGGGAAGCGCGAATCCCCGCTTTCTTT.

The rearrangement joins TRBV2 to TRBJ2-4; 7 positions agree with TRBD1. The germline CDR1 and CDR2 sequences are SNHLY and FYNNEI. The CDR3 has 17 residues. Germline trimming cut 5 bases from V and 3 bases from J; bases unmatched to any gene: 13. CDR3 in amino acids: CASSPDRVPLGKNIQYF. The DNA of the CDR3 is TGTGCCAGCAGTCCAGACAGGGTCCCACTGGGCAAAAACATTCAGTACTTC.